This TCR beta chain originates from a study of blood T cell repertoires in COVID-19. Participant-reported clinical history was the basis for cohort assignment. Cohort 3 donors were reported recovered after two negative PCRs, clearance, or symptom resolution. Measured with immunoSEQ multiplex PCR; TCRdb has only the in-frame clones, and not every one. The table has roughly 500,000 clones, roughly 90% seen once. Sequencing was carried out using PBMCs or T cells enriched from blood (not recorded which). This sequence originates from a woman aged 40 to 55 who had recovered from COVID-19.

This CDR3 reads CASSSALVSSDTGELFF. In nucleotides, the CDR3 is TGTGCCAGCAGCTCGGCCCTAGTATCGTCGGACACCGGGGAGCTGTTTTTT. The J gene is TRBJ2-2, the V gene TRBV7-9; no clear D gene. This CDR3 region has 17 residues. Germline V gene lookup returns CDR1 SEHNR and CDR2 FQNEAQ (reference sequence). Trimming removed 4 bases from V and 3 bases from J, with 18 bases in between.